Listed here are 31 T cell receptor beta chains from one sample, sequenced in a study of T cells in Graves' hyperthyroidism and ophthalmopathy. RNA transcripts gave rise to amplified TCR beta CDR3 regions. In the first-round RT-PCR of the TCR CDR3, the HTBI primer set was used. TCRdb re-called the multiplex PCR reads with MiXCR, one entry per CDR3 protein. The sample holds roughly 700,000 distinct CDR3 sequences, 17% seen once. The source material was blood. Every receptor here comes from a man aged 45-65 years with Graves' hyperthyroidism.

The chain employs TRBV4-2 and TRBJ2-7; 10 nucleotides agree with TRBD2. The CDR3 loop spans 16 amino acids. Germline V gene sequence: CDR1 LGHNA, CDR2 YNFKEQ. V lost 0 bases to trimming and J lost 4 bases; unmatched junction nucleotides: 6. CDR3 bases: TGTGCCAGCAGCCAAGACCATAGCGGGAGGTTTTACGAGCAGTACTTC. Translated: CASSQDHSGRFYEQYF.

This clonotype turned up a few times. The V call is TRBV7-9, the J call TRBJ1-3; D ambiguous. V was trimmed by 5 bases and J by 2 bases, leaving 10 bases between them. The CDR3 totals 14 residues. CDR1 is SEHNR and CDR2 is FQNEAQ in the germline V gene (reference sequence). The CDR3 region has the DNA TGTGCCAGCAGCCCCGGGTCTGCTGGAAACACCATATATTTT. This sequence encodes CASSPGSAGNTIYF.

In its sample, this clonotype was seen a few times. J is TRBJ2-7 and V is TRBV20-1; D is possibly TRBD2 (6 bases). V dropped 6 bases and J dropped 5 bases, with 17 bases sitting between them. This CDR3 comprises 13 residues. Germline CDR1 is DFQATT and CDR2 is SNEGSKA (reference sequence). The CDR3 DNA follows: TGCAGTGCCCCCACTGACGGGAGTAACGAGCAGTACTTC. It codes for CSAPTDGSNEQYF.

This sequence joins TRBV19 and TRBJ1-5; D unclear. The CDR3 contains 14 residues. Trimming stripped 2 bases from V and 4 bases from J, with 9 bases between. In germline, CDR1 is LNHDA, CDR2 SQIVND (reference sequence). The CDR3 sequence is CASSIIAANQPQHF. The CDR3 DNA reads as TGTGCCAGTAGTATAATAGCAGCAAATCAGCCCCAGCATTTT.

The rearrangement joins TRBV30 to TRBJ2-1; TRBD2 is a possible D gene (5 bases). The CDR3 spans 18 residues. From germline, CDR1 is GTSNPN and CDR2 SVGIG (reference sequence). V lost 0 bases and J 0 bases, leaving 18 bases between the germline ends. Here the CDR3 DNA reads TGTGCCTGGAGTGTACTGGACGCGCGGGTCGTCTCCTACAATGAGCAGTTCTTC. It codes for CAWSVLDARVVSYNEQFF.

This clonotype was observed at least ten times. The V call is TRBV28, the J call TRBJ2-3; 7 nucleotides line up with TRBD2. In germline, CDR1 is MDHEN, CDR2 SYDVKM. The length of the CDR3 is 16 residues. The ends lost 6 bases at V and 4 bases at J; junction bases unmatched: 13. The CDR3 sequence: CASSSRPAGVADTQYF. CDR3 in DNA: TGTGCCAGCAGCTCACGTCCGGCGGGAGTGGCAGATACGCAGTATTTT.

Many counts were recorded for this clonotype. This chain uses TRBV12-5 with TRBJ1-1; D might be TRBD1 (5 bases). Trimming shortened V by 6 bases and J by 6 bases, and 14 bases separated the two germline ends. The germline V gene has CDR1 LGHNT and CDR2 FRNRAP. CDR3 size: 13 residues. The CDR3 coding sequence is TGTGCTAGTGGCCCGGGGGGAGTGGCTGAAGCTTTCTTT. Amino acid sequence: CASGPGGVAEAFF.

The chain links TRBV10-3 to TRBJ2-3; no clear D. Trimming took off 0 bases at V and 6 bases at J, with 4 bases between the two ends. This CDR3 contains 12 residues. CDR1 is ENHRY and CDR2 is SYGVKD in the germline V gene. For the CDR3, the DNA is TGTGCCATCAGTGAGTCTGGGGATACGCAGTATTTT. This translates into CAISESGDTQYF.

The V call is TRBV6-1, the J call TRBJ2-2; a possible D gene is TRBD2 (6 bases). The CDR3 runs 16 residues. Germline V CDR1 and CDR2: MNHNS, SASEGT. Trimming took 6 bases from V and 0 from J, leaving 14 bases between them. This chain's CDR3 is CASRPPGRTNTGELFF. For the CDR3, the DNA is TGTGCCAGCAGGCCCCCGGGGAGGACGAACACCGGGGAGCTGTTTTTT.

This clonotype was detected ten times or more. The chain combines TRBV2 with TRBJ2-2, with D maybe TRBD2 (5 bases). V lost 6 bases to trimming and J lost 8 bases, with 13 bases between them. Germline assignment: CDR1 SNHLY and CDR2 FYNNEI. The CDR3 sequence is 13 residues long. The CDR3 nucleotides read TGTGCCAGCAGGGAGGAGAACCTGGGGGAGCTGTTTTTT. Amino acids: CASREENLGELFF.

This clonotype has at least ten counts. This sequence joins TRBV11-2 and TRBJ1-1; a possible D gene is TRBD1 (6 bases). Deletions cut 5 bases from V and 2 bases from J, with 12 bases between. The CDR3 loop spans 14 amino acids. Germline V gene lookup returns CDR1 SGHAT and CDR2 FQNNGV. The CDR3: CASSDRGANTEAFF. Written as DNA, the CDR3 is TGTGCCAGCAGCGATCGGGGGGCAAACACTGAAGCTTTCTTT.

This clonotype was counted between two and nine times. V usage is TRBV5-1 and J usage is TRBJ2-5, with unresolved D. Trimming took 1 base from V and 2 from J, leaving 12 bases between them. Germline V gene data show CDR1 as SGHRS and CDR2 as YFSETQ. CDR3 length: 15 residues. CDR3 amino acids: CASSLSGGSQETQYF. The CDR3 nucleotides read TGCGCCAGCAGCTTGTCTGGCGGCAGTCAAGAGACCCAGTACTTC.

The genes are TRBV18 and TRBJ1-1; TRBD1 might be the D (5 bases). Trimming stripped 2 bases from V and 1 base from J, with 11 bases between. The CDR3 runs 15 residues. In germline, CDR1 is KGHSH, CDR2 LQKENI. DNA for the CDR3: TGTGCCAGCTCACCAGTGGGACGGGGGAACACTGAAGCTTTCTTT. It specifies CASSPVGRGNTEAFF.

This clonotype was observed once. The chain uses TRBV6-5 and TRBJ2-5; TRBD1 is a possible D gene (6 bases). The CDR3 runs to 14 residues. Germline assignment: CDR1 MNHEY and CDR2 SVGAGI. V lost 4 bases, J lost 3 bases, and 12 bases lay in between. The CDR3 sequence is CASSSGHTEETQYF. The CDR3 DNA sequence: TGTGCCAGCAGTTCGGGACACACCGAAGAGACCCAGTACTTC.

In its sample, this clonotype was seen many times. J is TRBJ1-5 and V is TRBV12-3 or TRBV12-4; 12 nucleotides line up with TRBD1. The length of the CDR3 is 15 residues. V dropped 7 bases and J dropped 7; count of bases not matched to a gene: 8. The DNA of the CDR3 is TGTGCCAGCAAACCGTCGGGGACAGGGGGCCAGCCCCAGCATTTT. Its translation is CASKPSGTGGQPQHF.

CDR3 residues: CASSEFGRSSYNEQFF. The CDR3 DNA is TGCGCCAGCAGTGAGTTTGGGCGGTCTTCCTACAATGAGCAGTTCTTC. The V and J genes are TRBV10-1 and TRBJ2-1; D gene uncertain. Germline V gene sequence: CDR1 WNHNN, CDR2 SYGVQD (reference sequence). This CDR3 comprises 16 residues. Trimming took off 1 base at V and 1 base at J, with 11 bases between the two ends.

This clonotype was seen ten or more times. The chain links TRBV6-1 to TRBJ2-7; D might be TRBD1 (6 bases). This CDR3 contains 14 residues. Deletions cut 7 bases from V and 4 bases from J, with 17 bases between. The germline V gene has CDR1 MNHNS and CDR2 SASEGT. In nucleotides, the CDR3 is TGTGCCAGCATTCACGGGGACACCAATTACGAGCAGTACTTC. It yields the protein CASIHGDTNYEQYF.

This clonotype was seen many times. The J gene is TRBJ1-2, the V gene TRBV7-9, with D unresolved. The length of the CDR3 is 13 residues. The V and J ends lost 7 bases and 7 bases respectively, with 16 bases between them. Per the germline V gene, CDR1 is SEHNR and CDR2 is FQNEAQ (reference sequence). CDR3 nucleotides: TGTGCCAGCATCCGGACCGGCGCTCGTGGCTACACCTTC. Protein sequence: CASIRTGARGYTF.

This clonotype was seen ten or more times. The gene calls are TRBV3-1 and TRBJ1-5; D perhaps matches TRBD1 (5 bases). With 0 bases removed from V and 9 bases from J, the gap between germline ends came to 12 bases. From germline, CDR1 is LGHDT and CDR2 YNNKEL (reference sequence). This CDR3 has 14 residues. CDR3 residues: CASSQDVGRGPQHF. The CDR3 region has the DNA TGTGCCAGCAGCCAAGATGTGGGGCGCGGGCCCCAGCATTTT.

This clonotype was detected ten times or more. The rearrangement uses TRBV5-5 and TRBJ1-5; D is unclear. The CDR3 sequence is 15 residues long. Germline CDR1 reads SGHKS; CDR2 reads YYEKEE (reference sequence). The V gene lost 1 base and the J gene lost 3 bases, with 11 bases spanning the gap. The CDR3 sequence is CASSLSLYNNQPQHF. Here the CDR3 DNA reads TGTGCCAGCAGCTTGTCTTTGTATAACAATCAGCCCCAGCATTTT. Variable domain in full (rest from reference TRBV5-5 and TRBJ1-5): DAGVTQSPTHLIKTRGQQVTLRCSPISGHKSVSWYQQVLGQGPQFIFQYYEKEERGRGNFPDRFSARQFPNYSSELNVNALLLGDSALYLCASSLSLYNNQPQHFGDGTRLSIL.

This clonotype came up many times. V and J are TRBV6-2 or TRBV6-3 and TRBJ1-1; perhaps TRBD1 as D (6 bases). The V end lost 2 bases, the J end lost 1 base, and 11 bases lay between the germline ends. The CDR3 has 15 amino acids. Germline CDR1 is MNHEY and CDR2 is SVGEGT. Here the CDR3 DNA reads TGTGCCAGCAGTTACCTGGGGGGCGCGAACACTGAAGCTTTCTTT. Its protein is CASSYLGGANTEAFF.

The J gene is TRBJ2-7, the V gene TRBV25-1, with 10 bases identical to TRBD2. Trimming removed 5 bases from V and 7 bases from J; junction bases left unmatched: 23. This CDR3 region has 19 residues. Germline values: CDR1 MGHDK, CDR2 SYGVNS. CDR3 nucleotides: TGTGCCAGCAGTTACCCCCTTCAATCCCCAACTAGCGGGGCCTTGGAGCAGTACTTC. Protein product: CASSYPLQSPTSGALEQYF.

This chain connects TRBV9 to TRBJ2-7; TRBD1 agrees at 7 bases. This CDR3 contains 14 residues. V lost 4 bases and J lost 0; bases outside the gene matches: 4. Germline CDR1 and CDR2: SGDLS and YYNGEE. CDR3: CASSQGVSSYEQYF. DNA of the CDR3: TGTGCCAGCAGCCAGGGGGTTTCCTCCTACGAGCAGTACTTC.

This chain uses TRBV2 with TRBJ1-2; unclear D gene. CDR1 and CDR2 from the germline V gene are SNHLY and FYNNEI. V lost 6 bases and J 12 bases, leaving 14 bases between the germline ends. The CDR3 sequence is 11 residues long. Here the CDR3 reads CASSGACVDTF. Written as DNA, the CDR3 is TGTGCCAGCAGCGGAGCCTGCGTGGACACCTTC.

This chain joins TRBV18 and TRBJ2-5; 9 nucleotides line up with TRBD2. Per the germline V gene, CDR1 is KGHSH and CDR2 is LQKENI. This CDR3 comprises 14 residues. Trimming removed 5 bases from V and 4 bases from J; junction bases left unmatched: 5. CDR3 residues: CASSISLAGETQYF. CDR3 coding DNA: TGTGCCAGCTCAATATCACTAGCGGGAGAGACCCAGTACTTC. Variable domain in full (rest from reference TRBV18 and TRBJ2-5): NAGVMQNPRHLVRRRGQEARLRCSPMKGHSHVYWYRQLPEEGLKFMVYLQKENIIDESGMPKERFSAEFPKEGPSILRIQQVVRGDSAAYFCASSISLAGETQYFGPGTRLLVL.

J is TRBJ2-5 and V is TRBV3-1; a weak D match, TRBD1 (5 bases). Between the trimmed V and J ends, which lost 3 bases and 4 bases, there was a span of 12 bases. The CDR3 extends over 14 amino acids. Germline CDR1 is LGHDT and CDR2 is YNNKEL (reference sequence). This CDR3 reads CASSQTVTGETQYF. The CDR3 DNA is TGTGCCAGCAGCCAGACAGTTACAGGAGAGACCCAGTACTTC.

There are many counts of this clonotype. V is TRBV27 and J is TRBJ2-2, with 7 bases identical to TRBD2. The V gene's germline CDR1 is MNHEY and CDR2 SMNVEV (reference sequence). Trimming removed 7 bases from V and 1 base from J; junction bases left unmatched: 3. The CDR3 runs 14 residues. CDR3 sequence reads: CASTREVNTGELFF. As DNA, the CDR3 is TGTGCCAGCACTCGGGAGGTGAACACCGGGGAGCTGTTTTTT.

As concerns this clonotype: A much bigger clone sits one base away, suggesting this may be a read error. The chain joins TRBV7-7 to TRBJ2-3; 7 bases agree with TRBD1. This CDR3 is 14 amino acids long. Per the germline V gene, CDR1 is SSHAT and CDR2 is FNYEAQ (reference sequence). CDR3 nucleotides: TGTGCTAGCAGAACGGGACAGAACACAGATACGCAGTATTTT. This codes for CASRTGQNTDTQYF. Full variable domain (missing parts from reference TRBV7-7 and TRBJ2-3): GAGVSQSPRYKVTKRGQDVTLRCDPISSHATLYWYQQALGQGPEFLTYFNYEAQPDKSGLPSDRFSAERPEGSISTLTIQRTEQRDSAMYRCASRTGQNTDTQYFGPGTRLTVL.

The table lists this clonotype with a few counts. This sequence joins TRBV6-1 and TRBJ2-1; tentative D call: TRBD1 (6 bases). Germline CDR1 MNHNS, CDR2 SASEGT. Trimming removed 6 bases from V and 7 bases from J, with 13 bases in between. CDR3 length: 13 amino acids. CDR3: CASSIRTDNEQFF. Written as DNA, the CDR3 is TGTGCCAGCAGCATTAGGACAGATAATGAGCAGTTCTTC.

This clonotype was detected many times. The rearrangement uses TRBV2 and TRBJ1-6; a possible D gene is TRBD1 (6 bases). V lost 4 bases to trimming and J lost 10 bases, with 23 bases between them. The CDR3 spans 17 residues. From germline, CDR1 is SNHLY and CDR2 FYNNEI. The CDR3, as DNA: TGTGCCAGCAGTGCTCCGGATCGAGGCACAGGGAGGTCACCCCTCCACTTT. This gives the protein CASSAPDRGTGRSPLHF.

At least ten counts were recorded for this clonotype. The chain carries TRBV12-3 or TRBV12-4 and TRBJ2-6, with D tentatively TRBD1 (6 bases). The V end lost 5 bases, the J end lost 0 bases, and 14 bases lay between the germline ends. CDR3 size: 17 residues. The CDR3 protein is CASSPTTGYSGANVLTF. In DNA form, the CDR3 reads TGTGCCAGCAGTCCCACAACAGGGTACTCTGGGGCCAACGTCCTGACTTTC.